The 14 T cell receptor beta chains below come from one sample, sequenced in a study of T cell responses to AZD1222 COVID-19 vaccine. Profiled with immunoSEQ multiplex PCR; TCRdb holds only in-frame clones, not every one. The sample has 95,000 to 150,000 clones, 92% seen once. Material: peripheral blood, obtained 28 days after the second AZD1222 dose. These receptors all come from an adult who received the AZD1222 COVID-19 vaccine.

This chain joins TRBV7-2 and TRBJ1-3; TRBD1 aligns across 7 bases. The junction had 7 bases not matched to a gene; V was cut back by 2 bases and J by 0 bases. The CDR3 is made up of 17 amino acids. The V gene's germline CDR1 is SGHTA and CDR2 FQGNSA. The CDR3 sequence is CASSLQGQHSSGNTIYF. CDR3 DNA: TGTGCCAGCAGCTTACAGGGACAGCACTCCTCTGGAAACACCATATATTTT.

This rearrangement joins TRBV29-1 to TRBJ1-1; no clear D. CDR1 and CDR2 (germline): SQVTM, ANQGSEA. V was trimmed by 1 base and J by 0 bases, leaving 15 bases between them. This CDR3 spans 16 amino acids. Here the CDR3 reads CSVEGTDVRMNTEAFF. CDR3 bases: TGCAGCGTTGAAGGGACCGATGTCCGCATGAACACTGAAGCTTTCTTT.

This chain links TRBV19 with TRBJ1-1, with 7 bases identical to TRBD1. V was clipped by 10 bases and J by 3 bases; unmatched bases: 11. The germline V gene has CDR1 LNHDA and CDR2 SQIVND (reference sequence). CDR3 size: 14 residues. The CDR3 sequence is CAIQWGQMDTEAFF. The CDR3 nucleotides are TGTGCCATCCAATGGGGACAGATGGACACTGAAGCTTTCTTT.

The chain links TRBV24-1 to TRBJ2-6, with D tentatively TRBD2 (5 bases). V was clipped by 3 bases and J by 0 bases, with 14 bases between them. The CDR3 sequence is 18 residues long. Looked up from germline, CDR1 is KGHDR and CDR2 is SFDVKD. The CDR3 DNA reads TGTGCCACCAGTGATGGCAGGCGTGGGAGCTCTGGGGCCAACGTCCTGACTTTC. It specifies CATSDGRRGSSGANVLTF.

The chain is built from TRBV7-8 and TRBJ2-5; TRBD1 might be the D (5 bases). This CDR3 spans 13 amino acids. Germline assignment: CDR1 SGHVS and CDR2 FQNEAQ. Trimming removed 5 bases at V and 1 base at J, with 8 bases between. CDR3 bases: TGTGCCAGCAGCCAGACAGTCCAAGAGACCCAGTACTTC. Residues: CASSQTVQETQYF.

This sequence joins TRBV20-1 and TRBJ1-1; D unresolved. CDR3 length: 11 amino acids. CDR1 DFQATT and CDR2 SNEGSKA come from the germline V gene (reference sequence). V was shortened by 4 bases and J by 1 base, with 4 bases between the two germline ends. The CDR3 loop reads CSATTNTEAFF. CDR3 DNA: TGCAGTGCTACTACGAACACTGAAGCTTTCTTT.

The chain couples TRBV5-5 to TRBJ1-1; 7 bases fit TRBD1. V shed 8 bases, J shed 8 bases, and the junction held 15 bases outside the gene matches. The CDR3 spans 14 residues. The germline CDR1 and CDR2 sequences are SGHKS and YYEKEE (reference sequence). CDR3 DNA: TGTGCCAGTACTCGACAGGGTCCGGGTCCGGAAGCTTTCTTT. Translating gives CASTRQGPGPEAFF.

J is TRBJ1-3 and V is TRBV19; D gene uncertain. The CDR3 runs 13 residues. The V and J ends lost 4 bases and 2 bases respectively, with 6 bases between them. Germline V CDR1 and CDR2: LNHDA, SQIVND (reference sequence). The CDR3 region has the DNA TGTGCCAGTAGTACCGCCCCTGGAAACACCATATATTTT. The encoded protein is CASSTAPGNTIYF.

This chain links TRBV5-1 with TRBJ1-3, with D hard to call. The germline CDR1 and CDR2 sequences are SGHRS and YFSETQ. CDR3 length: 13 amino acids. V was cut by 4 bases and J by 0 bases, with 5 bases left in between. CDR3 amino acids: CASSVSSGNTIYF. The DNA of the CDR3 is TGCGCCAGCAGCGTATCCTCTGGAAACACCATATATTTT.

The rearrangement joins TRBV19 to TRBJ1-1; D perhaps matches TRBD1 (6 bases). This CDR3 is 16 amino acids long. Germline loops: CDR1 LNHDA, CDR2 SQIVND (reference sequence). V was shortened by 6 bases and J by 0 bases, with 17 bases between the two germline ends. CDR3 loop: CASRRQASTLNTEAFF. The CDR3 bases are TGTGCCAGTAGGAGACAGGCTTCCACCTTGAACACTGAAGCTTTCTTT.

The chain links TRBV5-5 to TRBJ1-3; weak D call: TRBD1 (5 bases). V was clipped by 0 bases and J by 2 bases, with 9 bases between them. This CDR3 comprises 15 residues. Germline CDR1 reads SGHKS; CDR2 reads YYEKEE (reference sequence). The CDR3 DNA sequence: TGTGCCAGCAGCTTGGCCTTAGGGGCTGGAAACACCATATATTTT. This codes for CASSLALGAGNTIYF.

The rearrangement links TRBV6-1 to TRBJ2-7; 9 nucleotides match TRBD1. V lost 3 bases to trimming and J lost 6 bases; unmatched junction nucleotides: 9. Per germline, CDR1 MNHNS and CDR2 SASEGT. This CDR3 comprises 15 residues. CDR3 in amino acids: CASSEGGQGNSEQYF. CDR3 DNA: TGTGCCAGCAGTGAGGGGGGACAGGGCAATAGCGAGCAGTACTTC.

The CDR3 protein is CASSLGLGLAGAQVKTQYF. CDR3 nucleotide sequence: TGTGCCAGCTCCCTTGGGCTGGGACTAGCGGGGGCTCAAGTAAAGACCCAGTACTTC. The V and J genes are TRBV28 and TRBJ2-5, with TRBD2 matching over 14 bases. The junction had 20 bases not matched to a gene; V was cut back by 8 bases and J by 6 bases. The germline gives CDR1 MDHEN, CDR2 SYDVKM. This CDR3 spans 19 amino acids.

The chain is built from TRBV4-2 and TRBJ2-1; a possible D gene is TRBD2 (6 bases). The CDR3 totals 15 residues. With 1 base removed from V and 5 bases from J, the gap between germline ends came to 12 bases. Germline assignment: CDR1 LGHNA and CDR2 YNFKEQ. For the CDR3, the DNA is TGTGCCAGCAGCCAAGGGGCTAGCGAGGACAATGAGCAGTTCTTC. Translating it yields CASSQGASEDNEQFF.